The 25 T cell receptor beta chains below all came from one sample that was sequenced in a study of identical twins. TCRdb re-called the 5' RACE reads with MiXCR, one entry per CDR3 protein. The profile shows about 460,000 distinct CDR3 sequences, 12% to 15% of them singletons. The data also belong to a second study, concerning yellow fever vaccine responses in identical twins.

The specimen sequenced was CD4+ T cells sorted from blood. The receptors shown here come from a woman under 30 in good health.

The table lists this clonotype with many counts. The V call is TRBV12-3 or TRBV12-4, the J call TRBJ2-7; D is uncertain. The CDR3 consists of 12 residues. V was cut by 3 bases and J by 6 bases, with 9 bases left in between. The CDR3, as DNA: TGTGCCAGCAGTTTCCCCAGGAGCGAGCAGTACTTC. Its translation: CASSFPRSEQYF.

V is TRBV7-3 and J is TRBJ2-1, with 11 nucleotides matching TRBD2. Germline V CDR1 and CDR2: SGHTA, FQGTGA. The J segment lost 4 bases and the V segment lost 2 bases, leaving 4 bases of the junction unmatched. The CDR3 contains 16 residues. This chain's CDR3 is CASSLRSGGEYNEQFF. DNA of the CDR3: TGTGCCAGCAGCTTACGTAGCGGGGGGGAATACAATGAGCAGTTCTTC. Filled out from reference TRBV7-3 and TRBJ2-1, the complete variable domain reads GAGVSQTPSNKVTEKGKYVELRCDPISGHTALYWYRQSLGQGPEFLIYFQGTGAADDSGLPNDRFFAVRPEGSVSTLKIQRTERGDSAVYLCASSLRSGGEYNEQFFGPGTRLTVL.

V usage is TRBV6-2 or TRBV6-3 and J usage is TRBJ2-5; D is ambiguous. CDR1 and CDR2 from the germline V gene are MNHEY and SVGEGT. The CDR3 runs to 13 residues. Trimming took 2 bases from V and 7 from J, leaving 11 bases between them. The CDR3 region has the DNA TGTGCCAGCAGTTACGGCCCGGTCGGGACCCAGTACTTC. This sequence encodes CASSYGPVGTQYF.

This clonotype was counted many times. The rearrangement joins TRBV7-9 to TRBJ2-3; weak D call: TRBD2 (5 bases). The CDR3 contains 13 residues. V lost 3 bases and J lost 5, with 9 bases in between. The V gene's germline CDR1 is SEHNR and CDR2 FQNEAQ (reference sequence). Here the CDR3 reads CASSFTGRDTQYF. The CDR3 coding sequence is TGTGCCAGCAGCTTCACGGGGAGAGATACGCAGTATTTT.

This clonotype has more than one count but fewer than ten. This sequence joins TRBV5-1 and TRBJ2-7; D is ambiguous. There are 14 residues in the CDR3. From germline, CDR1 is SGHRS and CDR2 YFSETQ. V lost 0 bases, J lost 6 bases, and 13 bases lay in between. The CDR3: CASSLVLSGGEQYF. The CDR3 DNA sequence: TGCGCCAGCAGCTTGGTTTTGTCTGGTGGCGAGCAGTACTTC.

The chain couples TRBV20-1 to TRBJ2-3, with 13 bases fitting TRBD2. This CDR3 is built from 15 residues. Germline V gene sequence: CDR1 DFQATT, CDR2 SNEGSKA (reference sequence). The V and J ends lost 3 bases and 10 bases, in that order; junction bases with no gene match: 10. The CDR3 bases are TGCAGTGCTAGCCCATCGGGACTAGCGGGAACTGCGCAGTATTTT. Its translation is CSASPSGLAGTAQYF.

The chain joins TRBV18 to TRBJ2-3; D may be TRBD2 (5 bases). The CDR3 spans 17 residues. The germline gives CDR1 KGHSH, CDR2 LQKENI. V dropped 4 bases and J dropped 0 bases, with 17 bases sitting between them. The CDR3 DNA reads as TGTGCCAGCTCACTCTCGAGGGCGCTTTTAAGCACAGATACGCAGTATTTT. Translated: CASSLSRALLSTDTQYF.

The chain combines TRBV12-3 or TRBV12-4 with TRBJ2-1, with a weak D call TRBD1 (5 bases). V lost 5 bases and J 2 bases, leaving 16 bases between the germline ends. The CDR3 length is 16 residues. The CDR3 spells CASSPSWTTPYNEQFF. CDR3 nucleotides: TGTGCCAGCAGTCCCTCTTGGACAACACCCTACAATGAGCAGTTCTTC.

V gene TRBV6-5 combines with J gene TRBJ1-1; TRBD1 matches 7 bases. The CDR3 extends over 12 amino acids. The germline V gene encodes CDR1 MNHEY and CDR2 SVGAGI. Trimming cost V 4 bases and J 7 bases; bases outside gene matches: 3. In nucleotides, the CDR3 is TGTGCCAGCAGTTCCGGGACAGTTGAAGCTTTCTTT. Residues: CASSSGTVEAFF.

The V call is TRBV7-2, the J call TRBJ2-7; the D gene is possibly TRBD1 (6 bases). Per the germline V gene, CDR1 is SGHTA and CDR2 is FQGNSA. V lost 0 bases, J lost 4 bases, and 16 bases lay in between. This CDR3 is built from 16 residues. CDR3 coding DNA: TGTGCCAGCAGCTTAGCCGGGACATCGAACCAATACGAGCAGTACTTC. It specifies CASSLAGTSNQYEQYF. The full variable domain, completed using reference TRBV7-2 and TRBJ2-7, is GAGVSQSPSNKVTEKGKDVELRCDPISGHTALYWYRQSLGQGLEFLIYFQGNSAPDKSGLPSDRFSAERTGGSVSTLTIQRTQQEDSAVYLCASSLAGTSNQYEQYFGPGTRLTVT.

V is TRBV7-2 and J is TRBJ2-7; TRBD1 matches at 9 bases. The CDR3 spans 15 residues. Germline V CDR1 and CDR2: SGHTA, FQGNSA. V shed 1 base and J 4 bases; nucleotides not matched to a gene: 5. The CDR3 nucleotides are TGTGCCAGCAGCTTAGAGGGACAGGGTGTGTACGAGCAGTACTTC. It codes for CASSLEGQGVYEQYF.

This rearrangement joins TRBV29-1 to TRBJ1-4; D not certain. Between the trimmed V and J ends, which lost 4 bases and 7 bases, there was a span of 13 bases. Germline V lookup: CDR1 SQVTM, CDR2 ANQGSEA. The CDR3 is made up of 13 amino acids. CDR3 DNA sequence: TGCAGCGTTGCGGTTTGGGCGGGTGAAAAACTGTTTTTT. This translates into CSVAVWAGEKLFF.

The rearrangement links TRBV24-1 to TRBJ2-1, with a tentative D call TRBD1 (6 bases). Germline values: CDR1 KGHDR, CDR2 SFDVKD. V lost 4 bases, J lost 7 bases, and 19 bases lay in between. This CDR3 has 16 residues. CDR3 DNA: TGTGCCACCAGTGAGCCGGGTAGGGGGAGAACGAATGAGCAGTTCTTC. Translating it yields CATSEPGRGRTNEQFF.

This clonotype was detected a few times. The chain is built from TRBV12-3 or TRBV12-4 and TRBJ1-2, with D tentatively TRBD1 (5 bases). This CDR3 comprises 13 residues. The V end lost 3 bases, the J end lost 4 bases, and 9 bases lay between the germline ends. CDR3 DNA sequence: TGTGCCAGCAGTTTGACAGAACTCTATGGCTACACCTTC. Its protein product is CASSLTELYGYTF.

The rearrangement links TRBV20-1 to TRBJ2-1; TRBD1 matches at 10 bases. CDR1 DFQATT and CDR2 SNEGSKA come from the germline V gene (reference sequence). V lost 0 bases to trimming and J lost 9 bases; unmatched junction nucleotides: 11. The CDR3 contains 16 residues. The CDR3 loop reads CSARDLMGQGITEQFF. CDR3 nucleotides: TGCAGTGCTAGAGATCTTATGGGACAGGGGATCACTGAGCAGTTCTTC.

J is TRBJ1-4 and V is TRBV30; D unclear. CDR1 and CDR2 from the germline V gene are GTSNPN and SVGIG (reference sequence). This CDR3 region has 14 residues. V lost 0 bases and J lost 5, with 10 bases in between. CDR3 coding DNA: TGTGCCTGGAGTGTAGGCAGGTGGAATGAAAAACTGTTTTTT. Translation gives CAWSVGRWNEKLFF.

This clonotype turned up a few times. This chain uses TRBV7-9 with TRBJ2-7; possible D gene TRBD2, 5 bases. The germline CDR1 and CDR2 sequences are SEHNR and FQNEAQ (reference sequence). This CDR3 contains 13 residues. The V end was cut by 0 bases, the J end by 5 bases, with 8 bases between. CDR3 amino acids: CASSLAKRDEQYF. The CDR3 DNA reads as TGTGCCAGCAGCTTAGCGAAGAGGGACGAGCAGTACTTC.

This clonotype was observed a handful of times. The CDR3 reads CASRTTGPSSYEQYF. The CDR3 coding sequence is TGTGCCAGCAGAACGACAGGTCCCAGCTCCTACGAGCAGTACTTC. This sequence joins TRBV5-5 and TRBJ2-7; D is possibly TRBD1 (6 bases). From germline, CDR1 is SGHKS and CDR2 YYEKEE (reference sequence). There are 15 residues in the CDR3. Trimming removed 5 bases from V and 0 bases from J, with 15 bases in between.

This clonotype came up once. The chain links TRBV7-2 to TRBJ2-7; 12 bases are a match to TRBD2. Germline loops: CDR1 SGHTA, CDR2 FQGNSA. The CDR3 spans 17 residues. V shed 8 bases, J shed 2 bases, and the junction held 13 bases outside the gene matches. The DNA for the CDR3 is TGTGCCAGCGCAATCTGGGGGACTAGCGGGCGGACCTACGAGCAGTACTTC. Translated: CASAIWGTSGRTYEQYF. Using reference TRBV7-2 and TRBJ2-7 for the parts outside the CDR3, the full variable domain is GAGVSQSPSNKVTEKGKDVELRCDPISGHTALYWYRQSLGQGLEFLIYFQGNSAPDKSGLPSDRFSAERTGGSVSTLTIQRTQQEDSAVYLCASAIWGTSGRTYEQYFGPGTRLTVT.

This clonotype was found a few times. V is TRBV7-3 and J is TRBJ2-7; 7 positions match TRBD1. CDR1 and CDR2 from the germline V gene are SGHTA and FQGTGA. The V and J ends lost 4 bases and 5 bases, in that order; junction bases with no gene match: 8. The CDR3 is 14 residues long. The CDR3 spells CASSSDGTVHEQYF. CDR3 DNA sequence: TGTGCCAGCAGCTCCGACGGGACAGTCCACGAGCAGTACTTC.

J is TRBJ2-7 and V is TRBV20-1, with D possibly being TRBD2 (5 bases). This CDR3 is 13 amino acids long. Germline loops: CDR1 DFQATT, CDR2 SNEGSKA (reference sequence). Trimming took 6 bases from V and 1 from J, leaving 13 bases between them. CDR3 in DNA: TGCAGTGCCCCGGACCGGACTTCCTACGAGCAGTACTTC. Translated: CSAPDRTSYEQYF.

Here the CDR3 DNA reads TGTGCCAGTAGTATCCGAGGACGGAGCTACGAGCAGTACTTC. This translates into CASSIRGRSYEQYF. The V call is TRBV19, the J call TRBJ2-7; no reliable D call. CDR3 length equals 14 residues. Trimming took off 3 bases at V and 3 bases at J, with 12 bases between the two ends. Germline-derived CDR1 and CDR2 are LNHDA and SQIVND (reference sequence).

This clonotype was found a few times. This sequence joins TRBV19 and TRBJ1-6; TRBD1 is a possible D gene (5 bases). Germline-derived CDR1 and CDR2 are LNHDA and SQIVND (reference sequence). This CDR3 is 14 amino acids long. The ends were cut back, 9 bases at V and 7 bases at J, with 16 bases in the middle. The CDR3 DNA reads TGTGCCAGACGCCGGGGCTATATAAATTCACCCCTCCACTTT. Its translation: CARRRGYINSPLHF.

Only a few counts were recorded for this clonotype. V and J are TRBV5-1 and TRBJ2-3; D uncertain. This CDR3 spans 14 amino acids. The germline V gene has CDR1 SGHRS and CDR2 YFSETQ. Trimming removed 0 bases at V and 4 bases at J, with 9 bases between. Here the CDR3 reads CASSLVGIADTQYF. Here the CDR3 DNA reads TGCGCCAGCAGCTTGGTAGGAATTGCAGATACGCAGTATTTT.

This clonotype turned up a few times. V is TRBV5-1 and J is TRBJ1-1; possible D gene TRBD1, 6 bases. With 5 bases removed from V and 5 bases from J, the gap between germline ends came to 13 bases. This CDR3 has 13 residues. The germline CDR1 and CDR2 sequences are SGHRS and YFSETQ. CDR3: CASSETGFTEAFF. In DNA, the CDR3 is TGCGCCAGCAGTGAAACAGGGTTTACTGAAGCTTTCTTT.